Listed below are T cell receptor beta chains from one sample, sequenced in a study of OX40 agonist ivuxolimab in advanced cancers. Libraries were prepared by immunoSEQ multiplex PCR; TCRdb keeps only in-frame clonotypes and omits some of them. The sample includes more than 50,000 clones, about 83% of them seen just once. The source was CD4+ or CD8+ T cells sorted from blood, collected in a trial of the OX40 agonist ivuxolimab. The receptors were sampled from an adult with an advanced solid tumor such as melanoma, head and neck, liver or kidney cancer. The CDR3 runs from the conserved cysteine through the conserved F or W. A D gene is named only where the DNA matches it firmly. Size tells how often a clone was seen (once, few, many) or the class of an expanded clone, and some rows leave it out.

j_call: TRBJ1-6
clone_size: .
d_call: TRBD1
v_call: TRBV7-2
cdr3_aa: CASSLEGQAGNSPLHF
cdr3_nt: TGTGCCAGCAGCTTAGAGGGACAGGCCGGTAATTCACCCCTCCACTTT

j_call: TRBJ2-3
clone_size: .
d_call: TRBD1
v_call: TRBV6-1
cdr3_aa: CASYRGSTDTQYF
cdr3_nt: TGTGCCAGCTACAGGGGGAGCACAGATACGCAGTATTTT

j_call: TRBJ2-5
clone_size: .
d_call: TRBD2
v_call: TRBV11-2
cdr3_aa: CASRDSGGAPETQYF
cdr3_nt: TGTGCCAGCAGAGATAGCGGGGGGGCCCCAGAGACCCAGTACTTC

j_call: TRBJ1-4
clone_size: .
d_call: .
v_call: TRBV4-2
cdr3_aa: CASSQDSRTVWTNEKLFF
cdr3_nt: TGTGCCAGCAGCCAAGATTCAAGGACGGTGTGGACTAATGAAAAACTGTTTTTT

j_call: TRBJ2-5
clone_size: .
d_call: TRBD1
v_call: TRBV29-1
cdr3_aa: CSVGLSTGWGETQYF
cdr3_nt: TGCAGCGTTGGGTTATCGACAGGGTGGGGAGAGACCCAGTACTTC

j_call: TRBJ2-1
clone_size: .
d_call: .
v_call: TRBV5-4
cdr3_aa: CASSLEAPSYNEQFF
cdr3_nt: TGTGCCAGCAGCTTGGAGGCTCCTTCCTACAATGAGCAGTTCTTC

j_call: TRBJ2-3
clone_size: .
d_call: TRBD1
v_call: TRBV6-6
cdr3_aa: CASSSGDSTTDTQYF
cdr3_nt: TGTGCCAGCAGTTCAGGGGACAGCACTACAGATACGCAGTATTTT

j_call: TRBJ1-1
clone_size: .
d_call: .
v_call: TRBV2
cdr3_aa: CASFPGVYGHTNTEAFF
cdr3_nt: TGTGCCAGCTTTCCCGGAGTATATGGACACACGAACACTGAAGCTTTCTTT

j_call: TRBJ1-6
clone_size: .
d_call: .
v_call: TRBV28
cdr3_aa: CASSLAGVRSPLHF
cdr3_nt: TGTGCCAGCAGTTTGGCGGGGGTGAGATCACCCCTCCACTTT

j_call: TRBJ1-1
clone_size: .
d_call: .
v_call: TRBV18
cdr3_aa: CASSQANTEAFF
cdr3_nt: TGTGCCAGCTCACAGGCGAACACTGAAGCTTTCTTT

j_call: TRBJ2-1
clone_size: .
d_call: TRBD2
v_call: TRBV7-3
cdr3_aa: CASSLEAGGFYEQFF
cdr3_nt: TGTGCCAGCAGCTTAGAAGCGGGGGGTTTCTATGAGCAGTTCTTC

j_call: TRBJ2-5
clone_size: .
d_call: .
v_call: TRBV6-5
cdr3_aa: CASSYGPGTQYF
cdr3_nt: TGTGCCAGCAGTTACGGTCCAGGGACCCAGTACTTC

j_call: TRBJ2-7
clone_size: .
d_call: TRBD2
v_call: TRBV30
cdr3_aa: CAWAGGVGSYEQYF
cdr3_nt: TGTGCCTGGGCCGGGGGGGTAGGGTCCTACGAGCAGTACTTC

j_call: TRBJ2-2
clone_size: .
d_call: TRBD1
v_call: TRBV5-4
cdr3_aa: CASSLAPGQGVTGELFF
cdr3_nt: TGTGCCAGCAGCTTGGCCCCGGGACAGGGTGTAACCGGGGAGCTGTTTTTT

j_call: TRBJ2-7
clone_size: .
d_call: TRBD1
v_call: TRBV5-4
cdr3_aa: CASSLRDRSYEQYF
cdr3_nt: TGTGCCAGCAGCTTGAGGGACAGGTCCTACGAGCAGTACTTC

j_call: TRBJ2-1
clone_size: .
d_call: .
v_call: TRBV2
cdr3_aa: CASRTGQGTREQFF
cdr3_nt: TGTGCCAGCAGAACTGGGCAGGGGACTCGAGAGCAGTTCTTC

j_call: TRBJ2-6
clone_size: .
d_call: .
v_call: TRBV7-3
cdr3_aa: CASSALSGTGANVLTF
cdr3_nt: TGTGCCAGCAGCGCCCTTTCCGGAACTGGGGCCAACGTCCTGACTTTC

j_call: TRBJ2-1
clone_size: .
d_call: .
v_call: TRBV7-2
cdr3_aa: CASSLDAGHNEQFF
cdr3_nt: TGTGCCAGCAGCTTGGACGCGGGGCACAATGAGCAGTTCTTC

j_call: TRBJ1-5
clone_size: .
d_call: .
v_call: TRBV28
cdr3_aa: CASSLFGGNQPQHF
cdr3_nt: TGTGCCAGCAGTTTATTCGGGGGTAATCAGCCCCAGCATTTT

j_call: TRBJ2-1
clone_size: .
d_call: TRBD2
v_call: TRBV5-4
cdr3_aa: CASSSPGLAAYEQFF
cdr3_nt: TGTGCCAGCAGCTCTCCGGGACTAGCCGCCTATGAGCAGTTCTTC

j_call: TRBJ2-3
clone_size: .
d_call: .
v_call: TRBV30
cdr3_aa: CAWNLGGADTQYF
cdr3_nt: TGTGCCTGGAACCTCGGAGGGGCAGATACGCAGTATTTT

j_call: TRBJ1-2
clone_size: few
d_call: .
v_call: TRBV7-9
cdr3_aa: CASSSHREWDYGYTF
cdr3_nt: TGTGCCAGCAGCTCCCACAGGGAATGGGACTATGGCTACACCTTC

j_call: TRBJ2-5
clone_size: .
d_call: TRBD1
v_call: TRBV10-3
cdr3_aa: CAISKGQGWQETQYF
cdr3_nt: TGTGCCATCAGTAAAGGACAGGGGTGGCAAGAGACCCAGTACTTC

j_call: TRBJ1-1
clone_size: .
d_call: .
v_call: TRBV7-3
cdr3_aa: CASRAGGQGGTEAFF
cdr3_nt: TGTGCCAGCAGGGCCGGGGGGCAGGGCGGCACTGAAGCTTTCTTT

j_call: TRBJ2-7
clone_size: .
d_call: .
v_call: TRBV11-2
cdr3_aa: CASSLDLASRTYEQYF
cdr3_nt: TGTGCCAGCAGCTTAGACCTGGCTAGTAGGACGTACGAGCAGTACTTC

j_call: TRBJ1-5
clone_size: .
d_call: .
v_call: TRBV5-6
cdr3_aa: CASSLGQSNQPQHF
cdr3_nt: TGTGCCAGCAGCTTAGGACAGAGCAATCAGCCCCAGCATTTT

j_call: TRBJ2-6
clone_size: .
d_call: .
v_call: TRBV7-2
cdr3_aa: CASRAGDTGANVLTF
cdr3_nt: TGTGCCAGCAGGGCAGGGGATACTGGGGCCAACGTCCTGACTTTC

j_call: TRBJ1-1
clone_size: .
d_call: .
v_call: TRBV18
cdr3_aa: CASSPRLSSNTEEAFF
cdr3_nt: TGTGCCAGCTCACCCCGCTTAAGCTCGAACACTGAGGAAGCTTTCTTT

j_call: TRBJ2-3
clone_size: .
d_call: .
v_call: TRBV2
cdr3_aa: CASRSGGTDTQYF
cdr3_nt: TGTGCCAGCAGGTCGGGGGGCACAGATACGCAGTATTTT

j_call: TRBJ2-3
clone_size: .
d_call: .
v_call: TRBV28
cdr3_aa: CASSQDSTDTQYF
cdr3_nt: TGTGCCAGCTCCCAAGACTCCACAGATACGCAGTATTTT

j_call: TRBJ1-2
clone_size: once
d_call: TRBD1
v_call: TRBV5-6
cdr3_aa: CASSLGRDRVDYGYTF
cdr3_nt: TGTGCCAGCAGCCTTGGTCGCGACAGGGTGGACTATGGCTACACCTTC

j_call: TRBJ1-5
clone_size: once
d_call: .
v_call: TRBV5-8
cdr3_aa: CASSPGRPLTSNQPQHF
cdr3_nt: TGTGCCAGCAGTCCCGGGCGCCCGCTGACTAGCAATCAGCCCCAGCATTTT

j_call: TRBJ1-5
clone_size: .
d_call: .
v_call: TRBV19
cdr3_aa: CATQRAGYSNQPQHF
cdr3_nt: TGTGCCACTCAAAGGGCAGGTTATAGCAATCAGCCCCAGCATTTT

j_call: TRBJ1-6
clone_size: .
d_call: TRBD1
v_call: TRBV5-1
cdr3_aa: CASSLASGTGDNSPLHF
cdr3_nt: TGCGCCAGCAGCTTGGCCTCCGGGACAGGGGATAATTCACCCCTCCACTTT

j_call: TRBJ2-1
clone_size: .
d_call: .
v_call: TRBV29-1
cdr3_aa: CSVEQGYNEQFF
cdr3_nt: TGCAGCGTTGAACAGGGATACAATGAGCAGTTCTTC

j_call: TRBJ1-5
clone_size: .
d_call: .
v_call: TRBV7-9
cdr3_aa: CASSLAPQPQHF
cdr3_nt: TGTGCCAGCAGCTTAGCGCCTCAGCCCCAGCATTTT

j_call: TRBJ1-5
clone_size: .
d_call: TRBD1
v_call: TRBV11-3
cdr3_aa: CASSPRTGRNQPQHF
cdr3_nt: TGTGCCAGCAGCCCACGGACAGGGCGCAATCAGCCCCAGCATTTT

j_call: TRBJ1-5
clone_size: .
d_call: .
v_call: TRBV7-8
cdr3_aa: CASSPARVSQPQHF
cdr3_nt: TGTGCCAGCAGCCCCGCCAGGGTATCTCAGCCCCAGCATTTT

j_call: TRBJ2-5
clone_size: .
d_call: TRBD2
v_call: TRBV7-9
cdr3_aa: CASSLAKRETPVQETQYF
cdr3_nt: TGTGCCAGCAGCTTAGCGAAGCGGGAGACTCCGGTACAAGAGACCCAGTACTTC

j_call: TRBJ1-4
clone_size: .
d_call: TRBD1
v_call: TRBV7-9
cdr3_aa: CASSLGQGEKLFF
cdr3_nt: TGTGCCAGCAGCTTAGGACAGGGAGAAAAACTGTTTTTT

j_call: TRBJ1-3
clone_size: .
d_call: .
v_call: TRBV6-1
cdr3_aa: CASSEQDGGYTIYF
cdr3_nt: TGTGCCAGCAGTGAACAGGACGGTGGGTACACCATATATTTT

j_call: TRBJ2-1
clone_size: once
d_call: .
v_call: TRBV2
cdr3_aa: CASSVEADNEQFF
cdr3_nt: TGTGCCAGCAGTGTTGAAGCGGATAATGAGCAGTTCTTC

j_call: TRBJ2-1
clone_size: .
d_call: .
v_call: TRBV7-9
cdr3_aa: CASSLGAGYYNEQFF
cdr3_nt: TGTGCCAGCAGCTTAGGGGCGGGGTACTACAATGAGCAGTTCTTC

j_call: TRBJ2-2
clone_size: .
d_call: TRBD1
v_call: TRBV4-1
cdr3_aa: CASSQWADRGNTGELFF
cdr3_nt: TGCGCCAGCAGCCAATGGGCGGACAGGGGTAACACCGGGGAGCTGTTTTTT

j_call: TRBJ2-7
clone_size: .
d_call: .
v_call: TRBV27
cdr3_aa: CASSLRSILGEQYF
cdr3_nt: TGTGCCAGCAGTTTACGTTCTATCTTAGGCGAGCAGTACTTC

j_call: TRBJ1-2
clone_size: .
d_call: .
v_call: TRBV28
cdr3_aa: CASRPLHTNYGYTF
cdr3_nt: TGTGCCAGCAGACCCTTACACACTAACTATGGCTACACCTTC